Listed below are T cell receptor beta chains from one sample, sequenced in a study of T cell responses to AZD1222 COVID-19 vaccine. Libraries were prepared by immunoSEQ multiplex PCR; TCRdb keeps only in-frame clonotypes and omits some of them. The sample holds about 160,000 clones, roughly nine tenths seen once. The material sequenced was peripheral blood, taken on day 0 of AZD1222 vaccination. The receptors originated from an adult in good health. Each CDR3 is given with its conserved first and last residue. The D gene is left open where the match is weak. Clone sizes are given selectively: once, few, many, or a class where the clone is expanded.

TRBJ1-4,TRBD1,TRBV19,-,TGTGCCGCAGCGGCAGGGACAGGGGATGAAAAACTGTTTTTT,CAAAAGTGDEKLFF
TRBJ2-1,-,TRBV10-2,-,TGCGCCAGCAGTGAGGCAGGGTTGGGAAATGAGCAGTTCTTC,CASSEAGLGNEQFF
TRBJ1-3,TRBD1,TRBV19,-,TGTGCCAGTAGTATGGACAGGGGGAATGGAAACACCATATATTTT,CASSMDRGNGNTIYF
TRBJ2-7,-,TRBV3-1/TRBV3-2,-,TGTGCCAGCGGGGACTCGGGAAGCGAGCAGTACTTC,CASGDSGSEQYF
TRBJ1-1,-,TRBV6-2/TRBV6-3,-,TGTGCCAGCAGTCGTCCGGGACACTCGGGCACTGAAGCTTTCTTT,CASSRPGHSGTEAFF
TRBJ2-2,-,TRBV28,few,TGTGCCAGCAGTTCGGCAGCGGGTTTCACCGGGGAGCTGTTTTTT,CASSSAAGFTGELFF
TRBJ1-2,TRBD1,TRBV7-9,-,TGTGCCAGCAGCCTGACCGGGACAGCAAACTATGGCTACACCTTC,CASSLTGTANYGYTF
TRBJ1-2,-,TRBV27,-,TGTGCCAGCAGTTGGGGAGGTGGCTACACCTTC,CASSWGGGYTF
TRBJ2-2,TRBD2,TRBV27,-,TGTGCCAGCAGTTTACAGCGGGGGGTCACCGGGGAGCTGTTTTTT,CASSLQRGVTGELFF
TRBJ1-1,-,TRBV19,-,TGTGCCAGTAGTCCCCGCCCCTGGTGGTCCGGCGCCACTGAAGCTTTCTTT,CASSPRPWWSGATEAFF
TRBJ2-3,-,TRBV24-1,once,TGTGCCACCAGTGATTTAACGGAGGGGGCAGATACGCAGTATTTT,CATSDLTEGADTQYF
TRBJ1-1,-,TRBV6-1,-,TGTGCCAGCAGTGAATGGGGAAGCGCTGAAGCTTTCTTT,CASSEWGSAEAFF
TRBJ1-1,-,TRBV12-3/TRBV12-4,-,TGTGCCAGCAGTTTAAAAGGGGCCACTGAAGCTTTCTTT,CASSLKGATEAFF
TRBJ2-7,-,TRBV5-1,-,TGCGCCAGCAGCTTGGATGGAGGAAGCTCCTACGAGCAGTACTTC,CASSLDGGSSYEQYF
TRBJ1-1,TRBD1,TRBV28,once,TGTGCCAGCAGCCCTTTAGGACAGGGCTCAGTAGCTTTCTTT,CASSPLGQGSVAFF
TRBJ1-2,TRBD1,TRBV28,-,TGTGCCAGCAGTACCCCGACAGGGGGGTACTATGGCTACACCTTC,CASSTPTGGYYGYTF
TRBJ1-1,-,TRBV5-1,-,TGCGCCAGCAGCTTGAACCCGACAGGGAACACTGAAGCTTTCTTT,CASSLNPTGNTEAFF
TRBJ2-1,TRBD2,TRBV30,-,TGTGCCTGGGGTAGAAGCGGGAGAGGGAATGAGCAGTTCTTC,CAWGRSGRGNEQFF
TRBJ1-1,-,TRBV12-3/TRBV12-4,-,TGTGCCAGCAGTTTTGGGGGGAACACTGAAGCTTTCTTT,CASSFGGNTEAFF
TRBJ2-7,-,TRBV6-2/TRBV6-3,-,TGTGCCAGCAGCCCTATTTTGGGCAGGCGGCCCTACGAGCAGTACTTC,CASSPILGRRPYEQYF
TRBJ1-3,-,TRBV5-1,-,TGCGCCAGCAGCTTGGGGACAGAGGGATTTAGAAACACCATATATTTT,CASSLGTEGFRNTIYF
TRBJ1-4,-,TRBV10-3,once,TGTGCCATCAGTGACGAACAGTTGAGTCGTGCTACTAATGAAAAACTGTTTTTT,CAISDEQLSRATNEKLFF
TRBJ1-2,-,TRBV3-1/TRBV3-2,-,TGTGCCAGCAGCCACTCGCCCCTCGGGGGCGGGCGCCGAGAGGGCTACACCTTC,CASSHSPLGGGRREGYTF
TRBJ1-5,-,TRBV5-1,-,TGCGCCAGCAGCTTGGCTGGGGGAATAAATCAGCCCCAGCATTTT,CASSLAGGINQPQHF
TRBJ1-6,-,TRBV7-2,-,TGTGCCAGCAGCTTAGCTGGGTATACTTCACCCCTCCACTTT,CASSLAGYTSPLHF
TRBJ2-7,-,TRBV15,-,TGTGCCACCAGCAGAGATCGAATAAGCGAGCAGTACTTC,CATSRDRISEQYF
TRBJ2-1,-,TRBV10-1,-,TGCGCCAGCAGTGAGTCGGGGCTAGCTGTTAACAATGAGCAGTTCTTC,CASSESGLAVNNEQFF
TRBJ1-2,TRBD1,TRBV4-1,-,TGCGCCAGCAGCCAAGTGGACAGGTCTAGCTCTGGCTACACCTTC,CASSQVDRSSSGYTF
TRBJ1-1,-,TRBV29-1,-,TGCAGCGTTGAGTGGCGGAACACTGAAGCTTTCTTT,CSVEWRNTEAFF
TRBJ2-1,-,TRBV28,once,TGTGCCAGCAGCCCTCGGAGTCGTGCCTACAATGAGCAGTTCTTC,CASSPRSRAYNEQFF
TRBJ2-5,-,TRBV29-1,-,TGCAGCGTTGACAAAGGGGAGACCCAGTACTTC,CSVDKGETQYF